These 17 T cell receptor beta chains were sequenced from one sample in a study of vaccination effects on CD4 cells after COVID-19. Antigen specificity for these receptors is unknown. Assay used: immunoSEQ multiplex PCR; TCRdb lists only in-frame clones, some missing. This table has tens of thousands of clones, about 69% appearing once. Once cultured for roughly ten days, the cells underwent separation to obtain CD4+ T cells. The starting material was CD4+ T cells from PBMCs cultured without peptide, obtained before COVID-19 vaccination. The receptors derive from a human donor who had a prior SARS-CoV-2 infection.

The chain couples TRBV27 to TRBJ2-7; D is possibly TRBD1 (5 bases). V shed 6 bases and J shed 1 base, with 16 bases lying between them. Germline values: CDR1 MNHEY, CDR2 SMNVEV (reference sequence). CDR3 length equals 15 residues. For the CDR3, the DNA is TGTGCCAGCAGGTTAGGGGTTACCTGGTCCTACGAGCAGTACTTC. Amino acids: CASRLGVTWSYEQYF.

This clone came up a few times. The chain has TRBV2 and TRBJ1-1; tentative D call: TRBD1 (6 bases). This CDR3 has 12 amino acids. Trimming removed 2 bases from V and 12 bases from J, with 13 bases in between. In germline, CDR1 is SNHLY, CDR2 FYNNEI. CDR3 sequence: CASSERDTRSFF. The CDR3 bases are TGTGCCAGCAGTGAAAGGGACACTAGGTCTTTCTTT.

This clone was counted a single time. J is TRBJ2-5 and V is TRBV9, with 8 bases aligning to TRBD1. J gave up 2 bases and V 3 bases, and 12 bases lay outside the gene matches. The germline V gene encodes CDR1 SGDLS and CDR2 YYNGEE. This CDR3 comprises 17 residues. The CDR3, as DNA: TGTGCCAGCAGCGCAAGGGACCGACAGGGGAGGCAAGAGACCCAGTACTTC. It translates to CASSARDRQGRQETQYF.

The rearrangement uses TRBV9 and TRBJ1-3, with 7 positions matching TRBD1. Germline assignment: CDR1 SGDLS and CDR2 YYNGEE. The junction had 5 bases not matched to a gene; V was cut back by 0 bases and J by 8 bases. This CDR3 has 14 residues. In nucleotides, the CDR3 is TGTGCCAGCAGCGTAGGGAACAGGGGACACACCATATATTTT. Translation: CASSVGNRGHTIYF.

The CDR3 spells CASSHGGRALEQYF. CDR3 nucleotides: TGTGCCAGCAGCCACGGCGGGAGGGCCCTCGAGCAGTACTTC. The genes are TRBV3-1 (or the pseudogene TRBV3-2) and TRBJ2-7; 9 bases fit TRBD2. The CDR3 runs to 14 residues. The V gene end was trimmed by 3 bases and the J gene end by 6 bases; junction bases not matched to a gene: 6. Germline CDR1 LGHDT, CDR2 YNNKEL (reference sequence).

The genes are TRBV7-3 and TRBJ2-1; D is uncertain. Germline lookup yields CDR1 SGHTA and CDR2 FQGTGA. V lost 5 bases and J 11 bases, leaving 13 bases between the germline ends. This CDR3 spans 12 amino acids. For the CDR3, the DNA is TGTGCCAGCAGCCAAACTGAACTAAAGCAGTTCTTC. As protein: CASSQTELKQFF.

This sequence joins TRBV7-2 and TRBJ2-7, with 9 bases fitting TRBD2. The germline CDR1 and CDR2 sequences are SGHTA and FQGNSA. The length of the CDR3 is 17 residues. The V gene end was trimmed by 4 bases and the J gene end by 5 bases; junction bases not matched to a gene: 15. CDR3 sequence reads: CASSSLMSGRPDNEQYF. CDR3 in DNA: TGTGCCAGCAGCTCCTTGATGAGCGGGAGGCCCGACAACGAGCAGTACTTC.

V usage is TRBV18 and J usage is TRBJ1-4, with unresolved D. V lost 6 bases to trimming and J lost 0 bases, with 11 bases between them. This CDR3 is built from 15 residues. Looked up from germline, CDR1 is KGHSH and CDR2 is LQKENI. CDR3 region: CASSSGLPTNEKLFF. CDR3 nucleotide sequence: TGTGCCAGCTCCTCCGGGCTTCCAACTAATGAAAAACTGTTTTTT.

V and J are TRBV9 and TRBJ2-3; D may be TRBD2 (6 bases). Trimming shortened V by 2 bases and J by 8 bases, and 18 bases separated the two germline ends. The V gene's germline CDR1 is SGDLS and CDR2 YYNGEE. The CDR3 loop spans 15 amino acids. In DNA, the CDR3 is TGTGCCAGCAGCGTCTCTTCTAGCGCCCAGGGTACGCAGTATTTT. Translating gives CASSVSSSAQGTQYF.

The rearrangement links TRBV5-4 to TRBJ2-2, with 8 bases that match TRBD2. Per germline, CDR1 SGHNT and CDR2 YYREEE (reference sequence). The junction had 12 bases not matched to a gene; V was cut back by 3 bases and J by 5 bases. This CDR3 is 17 amino acids long. CDR3 region: CASSSKISGAGTGELFF. The CDR3, as DNA: TGTGCCAGCAGCTCGAAGATTAGCGGGGCTGGTACCGGGGAGCTGTTTTTT.

The chain is built from TRBV7-3 and TRBJ1-5; tentatively, D is TRBD1 (6 bases). The V end was cut by 1 base, the J end by 2 bases, with 24 bases between. The CDR3 sequence is 20 residues long. CDR1 and CDR2 (germline): SGHTA, FQGTGA. CDR3 DNA: TGTGCCAGCAGCTTAATGGGGGGCTCCTCTATACGGCGAGGCAATCAGCCCCAGCATTTT. Translated, it gives CASSLMGGSSIRRGNQPQHF.

This clone has a handful of counts. The gene calls are TRBV7-2 and TRBJ1-1; TRBD1 aligns across 7 bases. The CDR3 runs to 15 residues. Germline V gene data show CDR1 as SGHTA and CDR2 as FQGNSA. Trimming at V came to 3 bases and at J to 0 bases, leaving 4 bases not matched to a gene. The CDR3 here is CASSFGQALNTEAFF. As DNA, the CDR3 is TGTGCCAGCAGCTTTGGACAGGCTTTGAACACTGAAGCTTTCTTT.

The rearrangement joins TRBV12-3 or TRBV12-4 to TRBJ2-1; 10 bases map to TRBD1. This CDR3 comprises 13 residues. Trimming took 6 bases from V and 8 from J; bases not matched to a gene: 4. The CDR3: CASRLTGGDEQFF. CDR3 nucleotides: TGTGCCAGCAGATTGACAGGGGGCGATGAGCAGTTCTTC.

The chain joins TRBV5-1 to TRBJ2-1; 14 bases fit TRBD2. With V trimmed by 4 bases and J by 7 bases, 10 bases remained unmatched. The V gene's germline CDR1 is SGHRS and CDR2 YFSETQ. CDR3 length: 17 residues. Here the CDR3 reads CASSLVGTSGGVNEQFF. The CDR3 DNA follows: TGCGCCAGCAGCCTTGTTGGGACTAGCGGGGGCGTGAATGAGCAGTTCTTC. Supplemented by reference TRBV5-1 and TRBJ2-1, the full variable domain reads KAGVTQTPRYLIKTRGQQVTLSCSPISGHRSVSWYQQTPGQGLQFLFEYFSETQRNKGNFPGRFSGRQFSNSRSEMNVSTLELGDSALYLCASSLVGTSGGVNEQFFGPGTRLTVL.

In its sample, this clone was seen once. The rearrangement links TRBV21-1 to TRBJ2-7; the table's TRBD1 call for D was not verified on the DNA. TRBV21-1 is designated a pseudogene. The CDR3 runs to 14 residues. CDR3 nucleotide sequence: TGTGCCAGCAGCCCGCAGGGACAGGGCTACGAGCAGTACTTC. Translation: CASSPQGQGYEQYF.

The chain carries TRBV30 and TRBJ2-3, with no clear D. Germline assignment: CDR1 GTSNPN and CDR2 SVGIG (reference sequence). The CDR3 has 14 residues. V gave up 4 bases and J gave up 3 bases, with 14 bases separating them. This CDR3 reads CAWTPAPATDTQYF. CDR3 in DNA: TGTGCCTGGACCCCGGCCCCGGCGACAGATACGCAGTATTTT.

CDR3 DNA sequence: TGTGCCTGGAGTAGGCCCAGACTCTCCTACGAGCAGTACTTC. This sequence encodes CAWSRPRLSYEQYF. V gene TRBV30 combines with J gene TRBJ2-7; unclear D gene. The V gene lost 2 bases and the J gene lost 0 bases, with 11 bases spanning the gap. CDR3 size: 14 residues. Germline lookup yields CDR1 GTSNPN and CDR2 SVGIG (reference sequence).